Following are 8 T cell receptor beta chains from one sample sequenced in a study of blood T cell repertoires in COVID-19 (dated by TCRdb to 2020 to 2021). Library method: the immunoSEQ multiplex PCR assay. Sourced from immuneACCESS, this table was stored by TCRdb with only in-frame sequences that have V and J called. A share of the clones is absent; for the studies checked, an unresolved V gene accounts for under half, and the remainder has no known explanation. The sample table contains fewer than 60,000 clones; only one count was recorded for approximately 80% of them. Jointly, the top ten make up 11% of the sample. Sequenced input: peripheral blood. The receptors were gathered from an older man with COVID-19, enrolled during active disease.

The rearrangement joins TRBV9 to TRBJ1-1; no clear D gene. V was trimmed by 4 bases and J by 1 base, leaving 14 bases between them. Per the germline V gene, CDR1 is SGDLS and CDR2 is YYNGEE. The CDR3 is 15 amino acids. The CDR3 DNA follows: TGTGCCAGCAGCCCCAGTGAAGGGAGGAACACTGAAGCTTTCTTT. Protein sequence: CASSPSEGRNTEAFF. Full variable domain (outside the CDR3, taken from reference TRBV9 and TRBJ1-1): DSGVTQTPKHLITATGQRVTLRCSPRSGDLSVYWYQQSLDQGLQFLIQYYNGEERAKGNILERFSAQQFPDLHSELNLSSLELGDSALYFCASSPSEGRNTEAFFGQGTRLTVV.

V is TRBV7-3 and J is TRBJ2-7; the D gene is possibly TRBD2 (6 bases). CDR1 and CDR2 from the germline V gene are SGHTA and FQGTGA. V was trimmed by 2 bases and J by 3 bases, leaving 14 bases between them. The length of the CDR3 is 15 residues. The DNA for the CDR3 is TGTGCCAGCAGCTTAGAAGGCGGGGACGACTACGAGCAGTACTTC. Translation gives CASSLEGGDDYEQYF.

The chain couples TRBV7-6 to TRBJ2-5, with 7 bases aligning to TRBD2. Germline values: CDR1 SGHVS, CDR2 FNYEAQ. Trimming removed 5 bases from V and 7 bases from J; junction bases left unmatched: 4. The CDR3 has 12 amino acids. The CDR3 spells CASSAPGGTQYF. The CDR3 DNA reads as TGTGCCAGCAGCGCCCCGGGGGGGACCCAGTACTTC.

V usage is TRBV7-6 and J usage is TRBJ2-3, with D possibly being TRBD2 (6 bases). From germline, CDR1 is SGHVS and CDR2 FNYEAQ. The CDR3 is made up of 22 amino acids. V shed 5 bases and J shed 6 bases, with 39 bases lying between them. CDR3 in amino acids: CASSAMRRENKGPTLSGDTQYF. The DNA for the CDR3 is TGTGCCAGCAGCGCCATGAGGAGGGAAAATAAGGGCCCGACACTCTCTGGGGATACGCAGTATTTT.

The genes are TRBV9 and TRBJ2-1; 9 positions agree with TRBD2. With V trimmed by 4 bases and J by 10 bases, 15 bases remained unmatched. The CDR3 consists of 16 residues. Germline CDR1 reads SGDLS; CDR2 reads YYNGEE. CDR3 DNA sequence: TGTGCCAGCAGCCCACGTGGTAGGACTAGCGAGCAGGAGCAGTTCTTC. This codes for CASSPRGRTSEQEQFF.

The CDR3 bases are TGTGCCAGTAGTCTAGCGGGGGGGCCCTACGAGCAGTACTTC. Translating gives CASSLAGGPYEQYF. This chain links TRBV19 with TRBJ2-7; 12 bases fit TRBD2. V was pared by 5 bases and J by 2 bases, with 1 base of the junction left unmatched. The V gene's germline CDR1 is LNHDA and CDR2 SQIVND (reference sequence). The CDR3 is made up of 14 amino acids.

V gene TRBV27 combines with J gene TRBJ1-1; D is undetermined. CDR3 length: 13 residues. Germline-derived CDR1 and CDR2 are MNHEY and SMNVEV (reference sequence). V dropped 6 bases and J dropped 4 bases, with 12 bases sitting between them. The CDR3 DNA follows: TGTGCCAGCAGCAGTTCCCTTGGCACTGAAGCTTTCTTT. The encoded protein is CASSSSLGTEAFF.

This rearrangement joins TRBV2 to TRBJ1-1; D not resolved. CDR3 length equals 12 residues. Trimming stripped 5 bases from V and 8 bases from J, with 12 bases between. Per the germline V gene, CDR1 is SNHLY and CDR2 is FYNNEI. This CDR3 reads CASSKSLREAFF. The CDR3 DNA follows: TGTGCCAGCAGTAAGTCCCTGCGGGAAGCTTTCTTT. The whole variable domain, remainder taken from reference TRBV2 and TRBJ1-1, is EPEVTQTPSHQVTQMGQEVILRCVPISNHLYFYWYRQILGQKVEFLVSFYNNEISEKSEIFDDQFSVERPDGSNFTLKIRSTKLEDSAMYFCASSKSLREAFFGQGTRLTVV.